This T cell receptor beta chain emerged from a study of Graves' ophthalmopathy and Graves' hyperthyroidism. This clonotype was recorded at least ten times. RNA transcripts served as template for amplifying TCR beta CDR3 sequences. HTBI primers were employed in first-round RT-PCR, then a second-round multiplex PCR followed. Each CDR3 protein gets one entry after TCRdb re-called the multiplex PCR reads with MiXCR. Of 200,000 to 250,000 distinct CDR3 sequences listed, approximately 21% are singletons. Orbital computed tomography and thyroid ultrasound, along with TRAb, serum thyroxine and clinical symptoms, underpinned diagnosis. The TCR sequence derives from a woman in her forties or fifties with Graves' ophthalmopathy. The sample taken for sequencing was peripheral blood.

The CDR3 DNA reads as TGTGCCAGCAGTCCAATGGGGAACGGCTACACCTTC. Residues: CASSPMGNGYTF. The chain uses TRBV6-1 and TRBJ1-2, with D unclear. Germline V gene data show CDR1 as MNHNS and CDR2 as SASEGT. The ends were cut back, 5 bases at V and 8 bases at J, with 12 bases in the middle. The CDR3 contains 12 residues.